Below, 9 T cell receptor beta chains from the same sample are listed, as sequenced in a study of glioma-infiltrating T cells after dendritic cell vaccination. Time point denoted: after dendritic cell vaccination, including at tumor progression/relapse. Sequenced by immunoSEQ multiplex PCR; TCRdb stores in-frame clones only, minus some. The data show 85,000 to 100,000 clones, roughly 80% seen once. Source: blood, taken after dendritic cell vaccination. All receptors derive from a human donor with glioblastoma.

The chain couples TRBV19 to TRBJ1-5; 10 bases are shared with TRBD1. This CDR3 has 15 amino acids. V lost 11 bases, J lost 0 bases, and 7 bases stayed unmatched. CDR1 and CDR2 from the germline V gene are LNHDA and SQIVND (reference sequence). CDR3 coding DNA: TGTGCCTGTCGACAGGGGGCTAATAGCAATCAGCCCCAGCATTTT. As protein: CACRQGANSNQPQHF.

The V call is TRBV13, the J call TRBJ2-7, with D uncertain. This CDR3 has 12 amino acids. The germline V gene has CDR1 PRHDT and CDR2 FYEKMQ (reference sequence). The ends were cut back, 0 bases at V and 3 bases at J, with 3 bases in the middle. The CDR3 nucleotides read TGTGCCAGCAGCTTAGGTTACTACGAGCAGTACTTC. Translation: CASSLGYYEQYF.

V and J are TRBV2 and TRBJ2-5; tentative D call: TRBD2 (5 bases). This CDR3 has 14 amino acids. Trimming pared 6 bases from V and 3 bases from J, leaving 14 bases between. Germline V lookup: CDR1 SNHLY, CDR2 FYNNEI. Written as DNA, the CDR3 is TGTGCCAGCAGCCCGGACTTAATAAAAGAGACCCAGTACTTC. Protein product: CASSPDLIKETQYF.

This chain joins TRBV30 and TRBJ1-1; D ambiguous. V shed 3 bases and J shed 6 bases, with 14 bases lying between them. CDR1 and CDR2 from the germline V gene are GTSNPN and SVGIG (reference sequence). CDR3 size: 13 residues. In DNA, the CDR3 is TGTGCCTGGAGGTTAGCGGCTGTCGCTGAAGCTTTCTTT. Protein sequence: CAWRLAAVAEAFF.

This chain uses TRBV28 with TRBJ2-3; 14 nucleotides align to TRBD2. This CDR3 region has 18 residues. Trimming cost V 3 bases and J 11 bases; bases outside gene matches: 16. CDR1 and CDR2 from the germline V gene are MDHEN and SYDVKM. The CDR3 DNA is TGTGCCAGCAGTTTCCCGACTAGCGGGAGGGCCTCTCATGGTGGGCAGTATTTT. Translating gives CASSFPTSGRASHGGQYF.

The chain recombines TRBV5-1 with TRBJ1-6; 7 bases are a match to TRBD1. CDR3 length: 15 amino acids. V lost 4 bases and J lost 5; bases outside the gene matches: 6. Germline V lookup: CDR1 SGHRS, CDR2 YFSETQ. The CDR3 protein is CASSTGQADNSPLHF. CDR3 nucleotide sequence: TGCGCCAGCAGCACCGGACAGGCCGATAATTCACCCCTCCACTTT.

The gene calls are TRBV6-6 and TRBJ2-1; 8 nucleotides agree with TRBD1. Germline V CDR1 and CDR2: MNHNY, SVGAGI (reference sequence). V dropped 5 bases and J dropped 2; count of bases not matched to a gene: 5. This CDR3 has 15 residues. The CDR3 region is CASSDRGFPYNEQFF. CDR3 bases: TGTGCCAGCAGTGACAGGGGATTTCCCTACAATGAGCAGTTCTTC.

The rearrangement links TRBV30 to TRBJ2-3, with TRBD2 matching 12 bases. The CDR3 spans 15 residues. Germline CDR1 is GTSNPN and CDR2 is SVGIG (reference sequence). V lost 3 bases to trimming and J lost 3 bases; unmatched junction nucleotides: 4. The CDR3 protein is CAWRGTSGGTDTQYF. In DNA form, the CDR3 reads TGTGCCTGGAGGGGAACTAGCGGGGGGACAGATACGCAGTATTTT.

The CDR3 coding sequence is TGTGCCAGCAGCCCCGGACAGGGACAGCTCTATGGCTACACCTTC. Its translation: CASSPGQGQLYGYTF. The chain recombines TRBV11-2 with TRBJ1-2; 8 bases are shared with TRBD1. The CDR3 length is 15 residues. Germline CDR1 reads SGHAT; CDR2 reads FQNNGV. V trimming: 5 bases; J trimming: 4 bases; junction bases outside the gene matches: 9. The full variable domain, its missing parts supplied by reference TRBV11-2 and TRBJ1-2, is EAGVAQSPRYKIIEKRQSVAFWCNPISGHATLYWYQQILGQGPKLLIQFQNNGVVDDSQLPKDRFSAERLKGVDSTLKIQPAKLEDSAVYLCASSPGQGQLYGYTFGSGTRLTVV.